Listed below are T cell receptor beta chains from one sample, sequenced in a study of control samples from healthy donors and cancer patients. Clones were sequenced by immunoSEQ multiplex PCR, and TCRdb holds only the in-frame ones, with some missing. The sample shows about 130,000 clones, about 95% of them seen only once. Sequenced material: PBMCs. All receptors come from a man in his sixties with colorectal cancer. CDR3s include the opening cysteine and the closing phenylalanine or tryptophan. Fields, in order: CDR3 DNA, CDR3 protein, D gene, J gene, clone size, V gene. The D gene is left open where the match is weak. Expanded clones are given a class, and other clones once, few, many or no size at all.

CDR3nt: TGTGCCAGCAGCCCTCTCGGGGGCCACCAAGAGACCCAGTACTTC
CDR3aa: CASSPLGGHQETQYF
d_gene: NA
j_gene: TRBJ2-5
abundance: NA
v_gene: TRBV9

CDR3nt: TGTGCCAGTAGTATAGAGGACAGAGAGAACACTGAAGCTTTCTTT
CDR3aa: CASSIEDRENTEAFF
d_gene: NA
j_gene: TRBJ1-1
abundance: NA
v_gene: TRBV19

CDR3nt: TGCAGCGTGGGACAGGATCAGCCCCAGCATTTT
CDR3aa: CSVGQDQPQHF
d_gene: TRBD1
j_gene: TRBJ1-5
abundance: NA
v_gene: TRBV29-1

CDR3nt: TGTGCTTACAGGGTCTCTGGGGCCAACGTCCTGACTTTC
CDR3aa: CAYRVSGANVLTF
d_gene: NA
j_gene: TRBJ2-6
abundance: NA
v_gene: TRBV7-2

CDR3nt: TGTGCCAGCAGTGGGTCTAGCGGGGGGATGCAGGAGACCCAGTACTTC
CDR3aa: CASSGSSGGMQETQYF
d_gene: TRBD2
j_gene: TRBJ2-5
abundance: NA
v_gene: TRBV2

CDR3nt: TGTGCCAGCAGCAAAGAGAATTCAACAGATAACACCGGGGAGCTGTTTTTT
CDR3aa: CASSKENSTDNTGELFF
d_gene: NA
j_gene: TRBJ2-2
abundance: NA
v_gene: TRBV21-1

CDR3nt: TGTGCCAGCAGTTTATCGGGACATGGGCTCGTGGTGCCTGAAGCTTTCTTT
CDR3aa: CASSLSGHGLVVPEAFF
d_gene: NA
j_gene: TRBJ1-1
abundance: NA
v_gene: TRBV28

CDR3nt: TGTGCCAGCTCTTTCGGGTCCGGACAGGGCACAGATACGCAGTATTTT
CDR3aa: CASSFGSGQGTDTQYF
d_gene: TRBD1
j_gene: TRBJ2-3
abundance: NA
v_gene: TRBV18

CDR3nt: TGCGCCAGCAGCCAAGGGACAGGGCTTTACGAGCAGTACTTC
CDR3aa: CASSQGTGLYEQYF
d_gene: TRBD1
j_gene: TRBJ2-7
abundance: NA
v_gene: TRBV4-1

CDR3nt: TGTGCCAGCAGTTTGGTGCGTCAGCCCCAGCATTTT
CDR3aa: CASSLVRQPQHF
d_gene: NA
j_gene: TRBJ1-5
abundance: NA
v_gene: TRBV12-3/TRBV12-4

CDR3nt: TGTGCCAGCAGTTTAGGGTATAATACACCCCTCCACTTT
CDR3aa: CASSLGYNTPLHF
d_gene: NA
j_gene: TRBJ1-6
abundance: NA
v_gene: TRBV7-2

CDR3nt: TGTGCCAGCAGCCTTAGGACAGGGTCTGAAGCTTTCTTT
CDR3aa: CASSLRTGSEAFF
d_gene: TRBD1
j_gene: TRBJ1-1
abundance: once
v_gene: TRBV7-9

CDR3nt: TGTGCCAGCTCACTGGAAAGTGAAGCTTTCTTT
CDR3aa: CASSLESEAFF
d_gene: NA
j_gene: TRBJ1-1
abundance: NA
v_gene: TRBV18

CDR3nt: TGTGCCAGCAGCCAAGATGGAATAGCGGGGGAAGAGACCCAGTACTTC
CDR3aa: CASSQDGIAGEETQYF
d_gene: TRBD2
j_gene: TRBJ2-5
abundance: NA
v_gene: TRBV3-1/TRBV3-2

CDR3nt: TGTGCCAGCAGTGGCAACATGGACACTGAAGCTTTCTTT
CDR3aa: CASSGNMDTEAFF
d_gene: NA
j_gene: TRBJ1-1
abundance: few
v_gene: TRBV12-3/TRBV12-4

CDR3nt: TGCGCCAGCAGCCAAGGGTTAGCGGGGGTGAACACCGGGGAGCTGTTTTTT
CDR3aa: CASSQGLAGVNTGELFF
d_gene: TRBD2
j_gene: TRBJ2-2
abundance: NA
v_gene: TRBV4-1

CDR3nt: TGTGCCACCAGACTAGGGGGAAAGAAGAACTACGAGCAGTACTTC
CDR3aa: CATRLGGKKNYEQYF
d_gene: NA
j_gene: TRBJ2-7
abundance: NA
v_gene: TRBV24-1

CDR3nt: TGTGCCAGCAGCCTCTTCCGAACTGAAGCTTTCTTT
CDR3aa: CASSLFRTEAFF
d_gene: NA
j_gene: TRBJ1-1
abundance: NA
v_gene: TRBV3-1/TRBV3-2

CDR3nt: TGTGCCTGGAGTAGGTTCGGGAACACTGAAGCTTTCTTT
CDR3aa: CAWSRFGNTEAFF
d_gene: NA
j_gene: TRBJ1-1
abundance: NA
v_gene: TRBV30

CDR3nt: TGTGCCAGCAGCCAAGGAACTAGCGGGGGCTACAATGAGCAGTTCTTC
CDR3aa: CASSQGTSGGYNEQFF
d_gene: TRBD2
j_gene: TRBJ2-1
abundance: NA
v_gene: TRBV3-1/TRBV3-2

CDR3nt: TGTGCCAGCAGCGTAGGGGTCTCAGGGGTCCAAGAGACCCAGTACTTC
CDR3aa: CASSVGVSGVQETQYF
d_gene: NA
j_gene: TRBJ2-5
abundance: NA
v_gene: TRBV9

CDR3nt: TGCGCCAGCAGCTTGTTGGGGGTAGCTAGCACAGATACGCAGTATTTT
CDR3aa: CASSLLGVASTDTQYF
d_gene: NA
j_gene: TRBJ2-3
abundance: once
v_gene: TRBV5-1

CDR3nt: TGTGCCAGCAGATTCCCGGGACAGGGAGCTAACTATGGCTACACCTTC
CDR3aa: CASRFPGQGANYGYTF
d_gene: TRBD1
j_gene: TRBJ1-2
abundance: NA
v_gene: TRBV2

CDR3nt: TGTGCCAGCAGTGTAGCCGAGGGTTGGACCGGGGAGCTGTTTTTT
CDR3aa: CASSVAEGWTGELFF
d_gene: NA
j_gene: TRBJ2-2
abundance: NA
v_gene: TRBV2

CDR3nt: TGTGCCAGCAGTTACCCCCCAACAAGGATAAGTAATCAGCCCCAGCATTTT
CDR3aa: CASSYPPTRISNQPQHF
d_gene: NA
j_gene: TRBJ1-5
abundance: NA
v_gene: TRBV6-2/TRBV6-3

CDR3nt: TGTGCCAGCAGTTCATTCGGGACAGTGACCTTGAACACTGAAGCTTTCTTT
CDR3aa: CASSSFGTVTLNTEAFF
d_gene: TRBD1
j_gene: TRBJ1-1
abundance: NA
v_gene: TRBV28

CDR3nt: TGTGCCAGCAGGACCGGGACAGGGGTTGGCTACACCTTC
CDR3aa: CASRTGTGVGYTF
d_gene: TRBD1
j_gene: TRBJ1-2
abundance: NA
v_gene: TRBV6-5

CDR3nt: TGTGCCAGCAGTCAGACAGGGGAAGGGGGCTACACCTTC
CDR3aa: CASSQTGEGGYTF
d_gene: TRBD1
j_gene: TRBJ1-2
abundance: NA
v_gene: TRBV6-5

CDR3nt: TGTGCCAGCAGCTTAGCGCTAGGCGAAGAGACCCAGTACTTC
CDR3aa: CASSLALGEETQYF
d_gene: NA
j_gene: TRBJ2-5
abundance: NA
v_gene: TRBV7-2

CDR3nt: TGTGCCAGCAGTGGGAGAGCTCCTGGCGGAGAGACCCAGTACTTC
CDR3aa: CASSGRAPGGETQYF
d_gene: NA
j_gene: TRBJ2-5
abundance: NA
v_gene: TRBV28

CDR3nt: TGTGCCACCTCGGGAAATGTCAATGAGCAGTTCTTC
CDR3aa: CATSGNVNEQFF
d_gene: NA
j_gene: TRBJ2-1
abundance: NA
v_gene: TRBV2

CDR3nt: TGTGCCAGCAGTGATGGCAGCCCCGCGGACGAGCAGTACTTC
CDR3aa: CASSDGSPADEQYF
d_gene: NA
j_gene: TRBJ2-7
abundance: NA
v_gene: TRBV25-1

CDR3nt: TGTGCCAGCAGCTTGGACGGACAGAACTATGGCTACACCTTC
CDR3aa: CASSLDGQNYGYTF
d_gene: NA
j_gene: TRBJ1-2
abundance: NA
v_gene: TRBV5-4

CDR3nt: TGTGCCAGCAGGCCAACAGGGGTCTCCCAAGCTTTCTTT
CDR3aa: CASRPTGVSQAFF
d_gene: TRBD1
j_gene: TRBJ1-1
abundance: NA
v_gene: TRBV11-2